These T cell receptor beta chains were read from a single sample in a study of blood T cells in healthy people across ages. TCRdb re-called the 5' RACE reads through MiXCR, storing one row per CDR3 protein. The data contain 1,500,000 or so distinct CDR3 sequences, 45% to 70% of them singletons. Sequences were obtained from blood. The receptor set was obtained from a young man in good health. Each CDR3 is given with its conserved first and last residue. Each record gives: CDR3 length, clone size, D gene, J gene, V gene, CDR3 DNA, CDR3 protein. D genes are given only for firm matches. Rows may omit the clone size; those that give it use once, few, many or a size class.

13,-,-,TRBJ1-2,TRBV29-1,TGCAGCGTTGTCCCCAGTCTGAACTATGGCTACACCTTC,CSVVPSLNYGYTF
14,few,-,TRBJ1-2,TRBV20-1,TGCAGTGCTCAACCGACAGTGGCTAACTATGGCTACACCTTC,CSAQPTVANYGYTF
15,few,-,TRBJ2-3,TRBV12-3/TRBV12-4,TGTGCCAGCAGTTTGGTTGGCGGTTACACAGATACGCAGTATTTT,CASSLVGGYTDTQYF
15,-,TRBD2,TRBJ2-1,TRBV24-1,TGTGCCACCAGTGATGTGGGGGGGGTGGGTAATGAGCAGTTCTTC,CATSDVGGVGNEQFF
15,few,-,TRBJ2-1,TRBV27,TGTGCCAGCAGTTACAGGTCCACAGAAGACGATGAGCAGTTCTTC,CASSYRSTEDDEQFF
17,-,TRBD1,TRBJ2-7,TRBV6-1,TGTGCCAGCAGTGAAGTGGGCTGGGGACAGGGTGTCTACGAGCAGTACTTC,CASSEVGWGQGVYEQYF
16,-,-,TRBJ1-2,TRBV11-2,TGTGCCAGCAGCTTAGATCTTGCGTCTCCTAACTATGGCTACACCTTC,CASSLDLASPNYGYTF
12,-,-,TRBJ1-2,TRBV20-1,TGCAGTGCTAGAGTCCAGGGGAGAGGCTACACCTTC,CSARVQGRGYTF
14,-,TRBD2,TRBJ2-1,TRBV20-1,TGCAGTGTTAGTGAGCGGGGGGTCCACAATGAGCAGTTCTTC,CSVSERGVHNEQFF
17,-,-,TRBJ1-2,TRBV20-1,TGCAGTGCTAGAGATCCGGGGGCCATAGCGACAGTCTATGGCTACACCTTC,CSARDPGAIATVYGYTF
12,once,-,TRBJ2-1,TRBV5-1,TGCGCCAGCAGCTTGGCAAGCATTCAGCAGTTCTTC,CASSLASIQQFF
15,-,-,TRBJ1-2,TRBV29-1,TGCAGCGTTGAGGGGCAGGGGTTCGAAGTCTATGGCTACACCTTC,CSVEGQGFEVYGYTF
16,few,TRBD2,TRBJ2-3,TRBV7-2,TGTGCCAGCAGCGTCACGAGCGGGAGAGTAAAAGATACGCAGTATTTT,CASSVTSGRVKDTQYF
10,few,-,TRBJ2-7,TRBV20-1,TGCAGTGCCAGCAGGGGTTGGCAGTACTTC,CSASRGWQYF
14,-,-,TRBJ2-5,TRBV12-3/TRBV12-4,TGTGCCAGCAGCCCCAAGGCGCTGCGGGAGACCCAGTACTTC,CASSPKALRETQYF
15,-,-,TRBJ2-5,TRBV5-1,TGCGCCAGCAGCTTGGTCGTCAGGGGTGGCGAGACCCAGTACTTC,CASSLVVRGGETQYF
15,-,TRBD2,TRBJ2-3,TRBV6-6,TGTGCCAGCAGTTACTCGGCGGGAGATGAAGATACGCAGTATTTT,CASSYSAGDEDTQYF
13,few,TRBD1,TRBJ2-7,TRBV20-1,TGCAGTGCCCCTACCCCCAGGGGGCACGAGCAGTACTTC,CSAPTPRGHEQYF
12,-,-,TRBJ2-1,TRBV9,TGTGCCAGCAGCGGTCGAACCTTAACTCAGTTCTTC,CASSGRTLTQFF
16,-,TRBD2,TRBJ2-2,TRBV7-2,TGTGCCAGCAGCTTATCGGGACTAGAACGTCGCGGGGAGCTGTTTTTT,CASSLSGLERRGELFF
14,-,-,TRBJ2-5,TRBV11-1,TGTGCCAGCAGCGCCCGGCCGGTCCTGGAAGAGCAGTACTTC,CASSARPVLEEQYF
16,-,-,TRBJ1-3,TRBV11-2,TGTGCCAGCAGCTTAGCTGGACACGTCTCTGGAAACACCATATATTTT,CASSLAGHVSGNTIYF